This entry lists 24 T cell receptor beta chains sequenced from one sample in a study of T cell responses to AZD1222 COVID-19 vaccine. This table comes from immunoSEQ multiplex PCR, and its TCRdb copy is limited to in-frame clones, with some not included. The sample lists about 140,000 clones, approximately 90% occurring once. Sequenced here: peripheral blood, sampled on day 0 of AZD1222 vaccination. The receptors were gathered from an adult in good health.

This clone was recorded many times. The V and J genes are TRBV7-9 and TRBJ1-3; unclear D gene. The CDR3 has 16 residues. Trimming removed 5 bases from V and 1 base from J, with 15 bases in between. CDR1 and CDR2 from the germline V gene are SEHNR and FQNEAQ (reference sequence). CDR3 amino acids: CASSPGSRTSGNTIYF. As DNA, the CDR3 is TGTGCCAGCAGCCCGGGATCCCGGACTTCTGGAAACACCATATATTTT.

The chain couples TRBV7-3 to TRBJ2-3; 11 bases are shared with TRBD2. Trimming took 1 base from V and 6 from J; bases not matched to a gene: 9. CDR3 length: 17 amino acids. CDR1 and CDR2 from the germline V gene are SGHTA and FQGTGA. The CDR3 bases are TGTGCCAGCAGCTTAAGACTAGCGGGACACCAGCGGGATACGCAGTATTTT. Translated, it gives CASSLRLAGHQRDTQYF.

The chain couples TRBV19 to TRBJ2-3; D is undetermined. Germline CDR1 reads LNHDA; CDR2 reads SQIVND (reference sequence). V dropped 6 bases and J dropped 0 bases, with 13 bases sitting between them. CDR3 size: 15 residues. Here the CDR3 DNA reads TGTGCCAGTAGGCCCTTTGCGGCTAGCACAGATACGCAGTATTTT. It yields the protein CASRPFAASTDTQYF.

V and J are TRBV5-6 and TRBJ2-1, with 7 bases matching TRBD2. The CDR3 length is 15 residues. V trimming: 1 base; J trimming: 4 bases; junction bases outside the gene matches: 5. Germline V gives CDR1 SGHDT, CDR2 YYEEEE. The CDR3 coding sequence is TGTGCCAGCAGCTTGAGAGGACTAGATTACAATGAGCAGTTCTTC. It codes for CASSLRGLDYNEQFF.

This clone was recorded once. The V gene is TRBV27, the J gene TRBJ1-5, with D maybe TRBD1 (6 bases). The V end lost 3 bases, the J end lost 2 bases, and 14 bases lay between the germline ends. In germline, CDR1 is MNHEY, CDR2 SMNVEV (reference sequence). The CDR3 has 16 residues. The CDR3 DNA reads as TGTGCCAGCAGTTTGTACTACAGGGTTCGCAATCAGCCCCAGCATTTT. Translation: CASSLYYRVRNQPQHF.

The chain has TRBV2 and TRBJ2-2; TRBD2 aligns across 10 bases. The CDR3 spans 15 residues. From germline, CDR1 is SNHLY and CDR2 FYNNEI. V lost 7 bases, J lost 1 base, and 3 bases stayed unmatched. The CDR3 protein is CASTSSGGNTGELFF. The CDR3 bases are TGTGCCAGCACCTCTAGCGGGGGGAACACCGGGGAGCTGTTTTTT.

The chain uses TRBV9 and TRBJ1-1; 8 bases fit TRBD1. CDR1 and CDR2 from the germline V gene are SGDLS and YYNGEE. CDR3 size: 14 residues. Unmatched junction bases numbered 5, after V lost 3 bases and J lost 4 bases. CDR3 coding DNA: TGTGCCAGCAGCGCGACAGGGGCGGGCACTGAAGCTTTCTTT. This translates into CASSATGAGTEAFF. The full variable domain, in which reference TRBV9 and TRBJ1-1 provide the parts outside the CDR3, is DSGVTQTPKHLITATGQRVTLRCSPRSGDLSVYWYQQSLDQGLQFLIQYYNGEERAKGNILERFSAQQFPDLHSELNLSSLELGDSALYFCASSATGAGTEAFFGQGTRLTVV.

The chain uses TRBV7-2 and TRBJ2-1; 9 nucleotides line up with TRBD1. J was trimmed by 8 bases and V by 5 bases; bases with no gene match: 13. CDR3 length: 16 residues. Germline V CDR1 and CDR2: SGHTA, FQGNSA. The CDR3 is CASSPPGQGRLDEQFF. The CDR3 bases are TGTGCCAGCAGCCCCCCGGGACAGGGAAGGTTGGATGAGCAGTTCTTC.

The V and J genes are TRBV5-1 and TRBJ2-2; TRBD2 matches 10 bases. The V gene end was trimmed by 0 bases and the J gene end by 4 bases; junction bases not matched to a gene: 9. Germline values: CDR1 SGHRS, CDR2 YFSETQ. The CDR3 totals 18 residues. The CDR3 is CASSLVFSGGTVTGELFF. CDR3 DNA: TGCGCCAGCAGCTTGGTTTTTAGCGGGGGGACAGTCACCGGGGAGCTGTTTTTT.

This clone was recorded only once. DNA of the CDR3: TGTGCCAGCAGCCCGGGGCAGGGGGTTGGGCAGCCCCAGCATTTT. It translates to CASSPGQGVGQPQHF. This chain joins TRBV7-9 and TRBJ1-5; TRBD1 aligns across 7 bases. There are 15 residues in the CDR3. J gave up 7 bases and V 5 bases, and 11 bases lay outside the gene matches. Germline values: CDR1 SEHNR, CDR2 FQNEAQ (reference sequence). The variable domain in full, completed from reference TRBV7-9 and TRBJ1-5, reads DTGVSQNPRHKITKRGQNVTFRCDPISEHNRLYWYRQTLGQGPEFLTYFQNEAQLEKSRLLSDRFSAERPKGSFSTLEIQRTEQGDSAMYLCASSPGQGVGQPQHFGDGTRLSIL.

The rearrangement joins TRBV7-2 to TRBJ1-6; D is unresolved. With 5 bases removed from V and 7 bases from J, the gap between germline ends came to 15 bases. The CDR3 runs 15 residues. Looked up from germline, CDR1 is SGHTA and CDR2 is FQGNSA. For the CDR3, the DNA is TGTGCCAGCAGCCCGCGCGGGGAGTTCAATTCACCCCTCCACTTT. Protein: CASSPRGEFNSPLHF.

This clone was seen once. This chain links TRBV30 with TRBJ2-1; D is ambiguous. CDR1 and CDR2 from the germline V gene are GTSNPN and SVGIG (reference sequence). CDR3 length: 15 residues. Trimming removed 4 bases at V and 7 bases at J, with 20 bases between. The CDR3 spells CAWNVLIGQSNEQFF. CDR3 nucleotide sequence: TGTGCCTGGAATGTCCTTATCGGCCAATCAAATGAGCAGTTCTTC.

This chain uses TRBV10-3 with TRBJ2-3; 12 nucleotides agree with TRBD2. From germline, CDR1 is ENHRY and CDR2 SYGVKD. Trimming at V came to 2 bases and at J to 4 bases, leaving 4 bases not matched to a gene. This CDR3 contains 16 residues. The CDR3 loop reads CAISERLAGGPDTQYF. The DNA for the CDR3 is TGTGCCATCAGTGAGCGCCTAGCGGGAGGGCCAGATACGCAGTATTTT.

The chain uses TRBV5-1 and TRBJ2-7; D is perhaps TRBD1 (5 bases). The V gene's germline CDR1 is SGHRS and CDR2 YFSETQ. This CDR3 region has 14 residues. V was shortened by 1 base and J by 0 bases, with 8 bases between the two germline ends. The DNA of the CDR3 is TGCGCCAGCAGCTTGACAGGAAGCTCCTACGAGCAGTACTTC. It codes for CASSLTGSSYEQYF.

The CDR3 nucleotides are TGTGCCAGCAGCTTAGACAGGGGGGTAGGAGGGCATGAGCAGTTCTTC. Translation gives CASSLDRGVGGHEQFF. The chain couples TRBV11-2 to TRBJ2-1; the D gene is possibly TRBD1 (7 bases). The CDR3 covers 16 residues. Looked up from germline, CDR1 is SGHAT and CDR2 is FQNNGV. V was clipped by 0 bases and J by 8 bases, with 17 bases between them.

The chain's CDR3 is CASRSRRGWNQPQHF. CDR3 coding DNA: TGTGCCAGTAGATCCCGACGGGGCTGGAATCAGCCCCAGCATTTT. The gene calls are TRBV19 and TRBJ1-5; weak D call: TRBD1 (5 bases). CDR1 is LNHDA and CDR2 is SQIVND in the germline V gene (reference sequence). V was shortened by 6 bases and J by 4 bases, with 16 bases between the two germline ends. The CDR3 runs to 15 residues.

Only a few counts were recorded for this clone. This chain connects TRBV20-1 to TRBJ2-7; D is uncertain. The CDR3 loop spans 11 amino acids. The germline V and J ends were trimmed by 5 bases and 3 bases, with 8 bases remaining between them. CDR1 is DFQATT and CDR2 is SNEGSKA in the germline V gene (reference sequence). The DNA for the CDR3 is TGCAGTGCTCGGACGCGCTACGAGCAGTACTTC. Protein product: CSARTRYEQYF.

The chain recombines TRBV7-2 with TRBJ2-5, with D hard to call. V was shortened by 5 bases and J by 3 bases, with 4 bases between the two germline ends. Per germline, CDR1 SGHTA and CDR2 FQGNSA. The length of the CDR3 is 11 residues. The CDR3 loop reads CASSIKETQYF. The CDR3 nucleotides read TGTGCCAGCAGCATAAAAGAGACCCAGTACTTC. The entire variable domain, with the rest obtained from reference TRBV7-2 and TRBJ2-5, is as follows: GAGVSQSPSNKVTEKGKDVELRCDPISGHTALYWYRQSLGQGLEFLIYFQGNSAPDKSGLPSDRFSAERTGGSVSTLTIQRTQQEDSAVYLCASSIKETQYFGPGTRLLVL.

The gene calls are TRBV5-1 and TRBJ1-4, with no clear D. The length of the CDR3 is 14 residues. The V end was cut by 4 bases, the J end by 8 bases, with 15 bases between. Germline V gene sequence: CDR1 SGHRS, CDR2 YFSETQ. CDR3 coding DNA: TGCGCCAGCAGCCCTGGGGTAGTAGGAGAAAAACTGTTTTTT. Translated, it gives CASSPGVVGEKLFF.

In this sample, this clone turned up a few times. The genes are TRBV5-1 and TRBJ2-5; tentatively, D is TRBD2 (6 bases). The germline V gene has CDR1 SGHRS and CDR2 YFSETQ. The V and J ends lost 4 bases and 5 bases respectively, with 12 bases between them. The CDR3 contains 13 residues. In DNA form, the CDR3 reads TGCGCCAGCAGCCCGGAGGGAGGCGAGACCCAGTACTTC. Protein: CASSPEGGETQYF.

This chain uses TRBV7-9 with TRBJ2-7; a weak D match, TRBD1 (6 bases). CDR3 length equals 13 residues. The germline CDR1 and CDR2 sequences are SEHNR and FQNEAQ (reference sequence). Trimming shortened V by 5 bases and J by 4 bases, and 12 bases separated the two germline ends. CDR3 in amino acids: CASSDGTSYEQYF. DNA of the CDR3: TGTGCCAGCAGCGACGGGACATCATACGAGCAGTACTTC.

The chain joins TRBV6-6 to TRBJ1-5; 8 bases fit TRBD1. The CDR3 length is 16 residues. Trimming removed 4 bases from V and 11 bases from J; junction bases left unmatched: 16. In germline, CDR1 is MNHNY, CDR2 SVGAGI (reference sequence). The chain's CDR3 is CASSSIDRGENPAQHF. The DNA for the CDR3 is TGTGCCAGCAGTTCGATCGACAGGGGCGAGAACCCGGCCCAGCATTTT.

The gene calls are TRBV3-1 (or the pseudogene TRBV3-2) and TRBJ2-5; D unresolved. Per germline, CDR1 LGHDT and CDR2 YNNKEL (reference sequence). The CDR3 runs to 15 residues. Trimming took 8 bases from V and 2 from J, leaving 18 bases between them. The CDR3 sequence: CASSSIGILQETQYF. CDR3 DNA sequence: TGTGCCAGCTCATCAATAGGGATCTTACAAGAGACCCAGTACTTC.

The CDR3 nucleotides read TGTGCCAGCAGCTTGGGACTAGCGGGGGTAGGGACCGGGGAGCTGTTTTTT. It specifies CASSLGLAGVGTGELFF. The rearrangement links TRBV5-4 to TRBJ2-2, with 12 bases matching TRBD2. Trimming took 0 bases from V and 5 from J; bases not matched to a gene: 5. The CDR3 length is 17 residues. Germline V lookup: CDR1 SGHNT, CDR2 YYREEE (reference sequence).